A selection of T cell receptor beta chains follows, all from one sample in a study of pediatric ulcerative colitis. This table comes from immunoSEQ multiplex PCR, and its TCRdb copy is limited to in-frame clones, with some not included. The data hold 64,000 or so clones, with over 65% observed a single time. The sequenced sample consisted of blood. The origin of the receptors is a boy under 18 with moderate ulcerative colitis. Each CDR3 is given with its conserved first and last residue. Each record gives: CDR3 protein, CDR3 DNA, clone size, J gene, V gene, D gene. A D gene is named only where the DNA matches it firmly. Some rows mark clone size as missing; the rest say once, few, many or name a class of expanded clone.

CDR3 protein: CASSYKGIYNEQFF; CDR3 DNA: TGTGCCAGCAGCTATAAAGGGATCTACAATGAGCAGTTCTTC; clone size: .; J gene: TRBJ2-1; V gene: TRBV5-4; D gene: .
CDR3 protein: CASSGVQRGFNEQFF; CDR3 DNA: TGTGCCAGCAGTGGGGTCCAGCGGGGGTTCAATGAGCAGTTCTTC; clone size: once; J gene: TRBJ2-1; V gene: TRBV2; D gene: TRBD2
CDR3 protein: CASSLESPGQGNYNEQFF; CDR3 DNA: TGTGCCAGCTCACTCGAATCCCCGGGACAGGGGAACTACAATGAGCAGTTCTTC; clone size: .; J gene: TRBJ2-1; V gene: TRBV18; D gene: TRBD1
CDR3 protein: CASSRTGDSNQPQHF; CDR3 DNA: TGCGCCAGCAGCCGGACAGGGGATAGCAATCAGCCCCAGCATTTT; clone size: once; J gene: TRBJ1-5; V gene: TRBV4-3; D gene: TRBD1
CDR3 protein: CASSGTIPSTDTQYF; CDR3 DNA: TGTGCCAGCAGTGGGACTATACCTAGCACAGATACGCAGTATTTT; clone size: once; J gene: TRBJ2-3; V gene: TRBV2; D gene: .
CDR3 protein: CASRFQGPGELFF; CDR3 DNA: TGTGCCAGCAGGTTTCAGGGACCCGGGGAGCTGTTTTTT; clone size: .; J gene: TRBJ2-2; V gene: TRBV6-6; D gene: .
CDR3 protein: CASGQGHGNTEAFF; CDR3 DNA: TGTGCCAGCGGCCAAGGTCACGGGAACACTGAAGCTTTCTTT; clone size: .; J gene: TRBJ1-1; V gene: TRBV9; D gene: .
CDR3 protein: CASSLGGTGGQAFF; CDR3 DNA: TGTGCCAGCAGCTTAGGCGGGACAGGGGGACAAGCTTTCTTT; clone size: .; J gene: TRBJ1-1; V gene: TRBV11-2; D gene: TRBD1
CDR3 protein: CASSLAQAHSSYEQYF; CDR3 DNA: TGTGCCAGCAGCTTAGCGCAAGCGCATAGCTCCTACGAGCAGTACTTC; clone size: .; J gene: TRBJ2-7; V gene: TRBV7-8; D gene: .
CDR3 protein: CASSSPRAFGADEQFF; CDR3 DNA: TGTGCCAGCAGTTCTCCTAGGGCTTTCGGGGCGGATGAGCAGTTCTTC; clone size: .; J gene: TRBJ2-1; V gene: TRBV6-6; D gene: .
CDR3 protein: CASSLYSGTASYGYTF; CDR3 DNA: TGTGCCAGCAGCTTATATTCGGGGACAGCTAGCTATGGCTACACCTTC; clone size: .; J gene: TRBJ1-2; V gene: TRBV7-3; D gene: TRBD1
CDR3 protein: CASRNAAGGGGNTIYF; CDR3 DNA: TGTGCCAGCAGGAACGCGGCGGGTGGAGGTGGAAACACCATATATTTT; clone size: .; J gene: TRBJ1-3; V gene: TRBV28; D gene: .
CDR3 protein: CASSLSGQGYEQYF; CDR3 DNA: TGTGCCAGCAGCTTATCGGGACAGGGCTACGAGCAGTACTTC; clone size: .; J gene: TRBJ2-7; V gene: TRBV7-2; D gene: TRBD1
CDR3 protein: CASSEARRRMF; CDR3 DNA: TGTGCCAGCAGTGAAGCGCGGCGGCGAATGTTT; clone size: .; J gene: TRBJ1-1; V gene: TRBV2; D gene: .
CDR3 protein: CASRNREGSNQPQHF; CDR3 DNA: TGTGCCAGTAGAAACAGGGAGGGTAGCAATCAGCCCCAGCATTTT; clone size: .; J gene: TRBJ1-5; V gene: TRBV19; D gene: .
CDR3 protein: CASRPADYEQYF; CDR3 DNA: TGTGCCAGCAGACCAGCGGACTACGAGCAGTACTTC; clone size: once; J gene: TRBJ2-7; V gene: TRBV7-2; D gene: .
CDR3 protein: CASSQRSSPGGDEQFF; CDR3 DNA: TGTGCCAGCAGCCAGAGATCTAGTCCGGGCGGCGATGAGCAGTTCTTC; clone size: .; J gene: TRBJ2-1; V gene: TRBV4-2; D gene: .
CDR3 protein: CASSKGTYEQYF; CDR3 DNA: TGTGCCAGCAGCAAAGGGACCTACGAGCAGTACTTC; clone size: .; J gene: TRBJ2-7; V gene: TRBV21-1; D gene: .
CDR3 protein: CASSLVLADRLNEQFF; CDR3 DNA: TGTGCCAGCAGTTTAGTACTAGCGGACCGCCTAAATGAGCAGTTCTTC; clone size: .; J gene: TRBJ2-1; V gene: TRBV27; D gene: TRBD2
CDR3 protein: CASSEYGDTYNQPQHF; CDR3 DNA: TGTGCCAGCAGTGAATACGGGGACACCTACAATCAGCCCCAGCATTTT; clone size: .; J gene: TRBJ1-5; V gene: TRBV2; D gene: .
CDR3 protein: CASSQETSGMETQYF; CDR3 DNA: TGCGCCAGCAGCCAAGAGACTAGCGGGATGGAGACCCAGTACTTC; clone size: few; J gene: TRBJ2-5; V gene: TRBV4-1; D gene: TRBD2
CDR3 protein: CASSLPGVDTEAFF; CDR3 DNA: TGCGCCAGCAGCTTGCCGGGTGTGGACACTGAAGCTTTCTTT; clone size: .; J gene: TRBJ1-1; V gene: TRBV5-1; D gene: .
CDR3 protein: CASRSLWGLFF; CDR3 DNA: TGCGCCAGCAGATCTCTATGGGGTCTGTTTTTT; clone size: .; J gene: TRBJ1-4; V gene: TRBV4-1; D gene: .
CDR3 protein: CASSLDRNAWGYTF; CDR3 DNA: TGTGCCAGCAGCTTGGACCGTAATGCGTGGGGCTACACCTTC; clone size: once; J gene: TRBJ1-2; V gene: TRBV5-6; D gene: .
CDR3 protein: CASRVRDGSYEQYF; CDR3 DNA: TGTGCCAGCAGGGTCCGGGACGGCTCCTACGAGCAGTACTTC; clone size: .; J gene: TRBJ2-7; V gene: TRBV11-2; D gene: .
CDR3 protein: CASSTILAGVHNEQFF; CDR3 DNA: TGCGCCAGCAGCACTATACTAGCGGGGGTACACAATGAGCAGTTCTTC; clone size: once; J gene: TRBJ2-1; V gene: TRBV5-1; D gene: TRBD2
CDR3 protein: CASSFSGRNEAFF; CDR3 DNA: TGTGCCAGCAGTTTCTCAGGGCGGAATGAAGCTTTCTTT; clone size: .; J gene: TRBJ1-1; V gene: TRBV27; D gene: .
CDR3 protein: CASSVGGLAGYEQYF; CDR3 DNA: TGTGCCAGCAGCGTAGGGGGACTAGCGGGCTACGAGCAGTACTTC; clone size: few; J gene: TRBJ2-7; V gene: TRBV9; D gene: TRBD2
CDR3 protein: CAWSHREQYF; CDR3 DNA: TGTGCCTGGAGTCATCGGGAGCAGTACTTC; clone size: .; J gene: TRBJ2-5; V gene: TRBV30; D gene: .
CDR3 protein: CASRLAAGNTEAFF; CDR3 DNA: TGTGCCAGCAGACTAGCGGCGGGGAACACTGAAGCTTTCTTT; clone size: few; J gene: TRBJ1-1; V gene: TRBV27; D gene: .
CDR3 protein: CATSRDSMNTEAFF; CDR3 DNA: TGTGCCACCAGCCGGGACAGCATGAACACTGAAGCTTTCTTT; clone size: once; J gene: TRBJ1-1; V gene: TRBV15; D gene: TRBD1
CDR3 protein: CSVDQGGSSNYGYTF; CDR3 DNA: TGCAGCGTTGACCAGGGAGGGAGTTCTAACTATGGCTACACCTTC; clone size: .; J gene: TRBJ1-2; V gene: TRBV29-1; D gene: .